The next 32 T cell receptor beta chains were all read from a single sample in a study of cytomegalovirus exposure and HLA in healthy donors. PCR employed 60 Vbeta and 13 Jbeta primers. Profiling relied on immunoSEQ multiplex PCR, and the TCRdb table lists in-frame clones only, not all of them. The sample consists of some 220,000 clones, around nine tenths of them appearing once. What was sequenced was PBMCs. The receptors were sampled from a woman under 30 in good health and CMV-seronegative.

This chain joins TRBV4-1 and TRBJ2-7; 10 nucleotides line up with TRBD1. V lost 3 bases, J lost 4 bases, and 6 bases stayed unmatched. Germline CDR1 MGHRA, CDR2 YSYEKL. The CDR3 has 15 amino acids. CDR3 DNA sequence: TGCGCCAGCAGCCACCGAGGGACAGGGGCGTACGAGCAGTACTTC. This gives the protein CASSHRGTGAYEQYF.

Written as DNA, the CDR3 is TGTGCCAGCAACCAAATTTTGGGACAGGACTACGAGCAGTACTTC. It codes for CASNQILGQDYEQYF. This sequence joins TRBV6-1 and TRBJ2-7, with TRBD1 matching 8 bases. Germline V gene data show CDR1 as MNHNS and CDR2 as SASEGT. The trim removed 7 bases at V and 3 bases at J, leaving 11 bases unmatched. This CDR3 has 15 amino acids.

CDR3: CASSDKQGTHYEQYF. The CDR3 DNA reads as TGCGCCAGCAGCGATAAGCAGGGGACCCACTACGAGCAGTACTTC. The chain employs TRBV10-2 and TRBJ2-7, with TRBD1 as a possible D gene (6 bases). The CDR3 consists of 15 residues. V dropped 6 bases and J dropped 3 bases, with 18 bases sitting between them. CDR1 is WSHSY, CDR2 SAAADI, per germline.

The J gene is TRBJ2-7, the V gene TRBV15, with D possibly matching TRBD2 (5 bases). Germline V lookup: CDR1 LNHNV, CDR2 YYDKDF (reference sequence). V was trimmed by 0 bases and J by 3 bases, leaving 12 bases between them. The CDR3 length is 15 residues. In DNA, the CDR3 is TGTGCCACCAGCAGAGAAAACACGGGAAGCTACGAGCAGTACTTC. Its protein product is CATSRENTGSYEQYF.

CDR3 sequence reads: CASSPLAGSTDTQYF. CDR3 coding DNA: TGTGCCAGCAGCCCTCTGGCGGGAAGCACAGATACGCAGTATTTT. This sequence joins TRBV7-9 and TRBJ2-3, with TRBD2 as a possible D gene (6 bases). The germline V gene has CDR1 SEHNR and CDR2 FQNEAQ (reference sequence). The ends were cut back, 5 bases at V and 0 bases at J, with 12 bases in the middle. This CDR3 comprises 15 residues.

The chain employs TRBV9 and TRBJ2-7; D is undetermined. The V gene's germline CDR1 is SGDLS and CDR2 YYNGEE. The CDR3 is 13 residues long. V lost 0 bases and J 6 bases, leaving 10 bases between the germline ends. CDR3 amino acids: CASSVEMKSEQYF. The CDR3 DNA reads as TGTGCCAGCAGCGTAGAGATGAAGAGCGAGCAGTACTTC.

The chain is built from TRBV5-4 and TRBJ1-2; 7 nucleotides match TRBD1. The CDR3 length is 14 residues. Germline V lookup: CDR1 SGHNT, CDR2 YYREEE (reference sequence). J lost 4 bases, V lost 0 bases, and 3 bases had no gene match. For the CDR3, the DNA is TGTGCCAGCAGCTTGGCCCCAGGGGGCTATGGCTACACCTTC. It is translated as CASSLAPGGYGYTF.

This chain uses TRBV2 with TRBJ2-1; D may be TRBD2 (5 bases). V shed 10 bases and J shed 12 bases, with 19 bases lying between them. CDR1 and CDR2 from the germline V gene are SNHLY and FYNNEI. The CDR3 is 12 residues long. The CDR3 protein is CATRTDSAGQFF. In nucleotides, the CDR3 is TGTGCCACAAGGACCGACTCGGCGGGGCAGTTCTTC.

J is TRBJ1-1 and V is TRBV5-1, with D possibly being TRBD1 (5 bases). Trimming removed 0 bases from V and 3 bases from J, with 12 bases in between. Germline loops: CDR1 SGHRS, CDR2 YFSETQ. This CDR3 region has 15 residues. CDR3: CASSLGRDPDTEAFF. The CDR3 DNA sequence: TGCGCCAGCAGCTTGGGGCGGGACCCGGACACTGAAGCTTTCTTT.

Note on this clone: Sequence at one end of the junction differs from germline and may be a read error. This rearrangement joins TRBV10-1 to TRBJ1-5; D gene unclear. The CDR3 sequence is 13 residues long. Germline CDR1 WNHNN, CDR2 SYGVQD (reference sequence). Here the CDR3 DNA reads TGCGCCAGCAGTGAGGCACTCAATCGGCCCCAGCATTTT. This sequence encodes CASSEALNRPQHF.

The CDR3 region has the DNA TGTGCCAGCAGCAAACGCGGACTAGCTTTAATGCGGGCGCTCAACAATGAGCAGTTCTTC. It is translated as CASSKRGLALMRALNNEQFF. J is TRBJ2-1 and V is TRBV7-6; 8 bases agree with TRBD2. This CDR3 has 20 amino acids. The V and J ends lost 5 bases and 5 bases, in that order; junction bases with no gene match: 23. In germline, CDR1 is SGHVS, CDR2 FNYEAQ.

The rearrangement uses TRBV5-1 and TRBJ2-7, with D perhaps matching TRBD1 (5 bases). This CDR3 is 15 amino acids long. Germline lookup yields CDR1 SGHRS and CDR2 YFSETQ. V was pared by 3 bases and J by 1 base, with 14 bases between. CDR3 coding DNA: TGCGCCAGCAGCTCAAACAGGAAGGGATCCTACGAGCAGTACTTC. Translating gives CASSSNRKGSYEQYF.

The chain links TRBV5-6 to TRBJ2-2; 10 bases map to TRBD2. Germline CDR1 is SGHDT and CDR2 is YYEEEE. The J segment lost 5 bases and the V segment lost 4 bases, leaving 8 bases of the junction unmatched. The length of the CDR3 is 16 residues. The CDR3 here is CASSPLAGDFTGELFF. The CDR3 coding sequence is TGTGCCAGCAGCCCGCTAGCGGGAGATTTTACCGGGGAGCTGTTTTTT.

The CDR3 protein is CASSSGQGGDTIYF. The CDR3 nucleotides are TGTGCCAGCAGCTCCGGACAGGGGGGGGACACCATATATTTT. The chain has TRBV11-3 and TRBJ1-3; TRBD1 matches at 10 bases. With V trimmed by 4 bases and J by 8 bases, 5 bases remained unmatched. The CDR3 runs 14 residues. In germline, CDR1 is SGHNT, CDR2 YENEEA.

This chain uses TRBV9 with TRBJ2-5; 12 bases agree with TRBD2. The trim removed 3 bases at V and 5 bases at J, leaving 8 bases unmatched. Germline CDR1 SGDLS, CDR2 YYNGEE. The CDR3 covers 16 residues. CDR3 protein: CASSATTSGGVETQYF. CDR3 DNA sequence: TGTGCCAGCAGCGCCACGACTAGCGGGGGCGTTGAGACCCAGTACTTC. The full variable domain, completed using reference TRBV9 and TRBJ2-5, is DSGVTQTPKHLITATGQRVTLRCSPRSGDLSVYWYQQSLDQGLQFLIQYYNGEERAKGNILERFSAQQFPDLHSELNLSSLELGDSALYFCASSATTSGGVETQYFGPGTRLLVL.

V usage is TRBV5-6 and J usage is TRBJ2-3; D is possibly TRBD2 (6 bases). The CDR3 loop spans 15 amino acids. Germline CDR1 and CDR2: SGHDT and YYEEEE. Trimming pared 0 bases from V and 5 bases from J, leaving 13 bases between. The CDR3 bases are TGTGCCAGCAGCTTGGTTGGGGGGAATGGAGATACGCAGTATTTT. It codes for CASSLVGGNGDTQYF.

About this clone: Other DNA sequences in the same sample also yield this CDR3. The rearrangement uses TRBV7-9 and TRBJ2-7; 10 nucleotides match TRBD2. The length of the CDR3 is 13 residues. The germline V gene has CDR1 SEHNR and CDR2 FQNEAQ (reference sequence). The trim removed 5 bases at V and 3 bases at J, leaving 1 base unmatched. The CDR3 nucleotides are TGTGCCAGCAGCCGGACTAGCGGCTACGAGCAGTACTTC. This encodes CASSRTSGYEQYF.

This chain connects TRBV7-2 to TRBJ1-2, with D possibly TRBD1 on 6 matching bases. Germline CDR1 SGHTA, CDR2 FQGNSA. Trimming took off 5 bases at V and 7 bases at J, with 20 bases between the two ends. The CDR3 is made up of 15 amino acids. This CDR3 is CASSTQTGGGSGYTF. CDR3 nucleotides: TGTGCCAGCAGCACCCAGACAGGAGGAGGAAGTGGCTACACCTTC. The full variable domain, completed using reference TRBV7-2 and TRBJ1-2, is GAGVSQSPSNKVTEKGKDVELRCDPISGHTALYWYRQSLGQGLEFLIYFQGNSAPDKSGLPSDRFSAERTGGSVSTLTIQRTQQEDSAVYLCASSTQTGGGSGYTFGSGTRLTVV.

The DNA of the CDR3 is TGTGCCAGCAGCGACCTCAGGGGCCCTATGACCTACAATGAGCAGTTCTTC. Protein sequence: CASSDLRGPMTYNEQFF. The chain links TRBV14 to TRBJ2-1, with D perhaps TRBD1 (6 bases). Trimming took off 5 bases at V and 2 bases at J, with 19 bases between the two ends. Germline V gives CDR1 SGHDN, CDR2 FVKESK. This CDR3 has 17 residues.

The rearrangement joins TRBV6-6 to TRBJ1-1, with 7 bases matching TRBD1. The V and J ends lost 4 bases and 0 bases, in that order; junction bases with no gene match: 5. From germline, CDR1 is MNHNY and CDR2 SVGAGI (reference sequence). The CDR3 is 15 amino acids. The CDR3 DNA is TGTGCCAGCAGTTCCCTCGACAGGGTGAACACTGAAGCTTTCTTT. Translating gives CASSSLDRVNTEAFF.

The chain has TRBV6-5 and TRBJ1-1; 7 nucleotides align to TRBD1. Per the germline V gene, CDR1 is MNHEY and CDR2 is SVGAGI. Trimming at V came to 6 bases and at J to 8 bases, leaving 12 bases not matched to a gene. The CDR3 is 14 residues long. The CDR3 bases are TGTGCCAGCAGCCGAAACAGGGGCGGTCGGGAAGCTTTCTTT. This sequence encodes CASSRNRGGREAFF.

The rearrangement links TRBV5-8 to TRBJ1-2, with 8 nucleotides matching TRBD1. The germline V gene encodes CDR1 SGHTS and CDR2 YDEGEE. J was trimmed by 5 bases and V by 1 base; bases with no gene match: 10. CDR3 length equals 16 residues. CDR3 bases: TGTGCCAGCAGCTTGCCGCGACAGGGGTGGAGTTATGGCTACACCTTC. Protein: CASSLPRQGWSYGYTF.

Regarding this clone: The identical CDR3 is also encoded by other nucleotide sequences in the sample. This chain uses TRBV5-1 with TRBJ2-7, with 12 bases identical to TRBD1. The CDR3 extends over 16 amino acids. V shed 0 bases and J 5 bases; nucleotides not matched to a gene: 6. Germline CDR1 SGHRS, CDR2 YFSETQ. The DNA for the CDR3 is TGCGCCAGCAGCTTGGAAGGGGACAGGGGGCGACACGAGCAGTACTTC. Its protein product is CASSLEGDRGRHEQYF.

The V and J genes are TRBV7-3 and TRBJ2-2, with 8 nucleotides matching TRBD2. J lost 7 bases, V lost 1 base, and 11 bases had no gene match. CDR1 and CDR2 from the germline V gene are SGHTA and FQGTGA. There are 17 residues in the CDR3. This CDR3 is CASSLNSAGGSFGELFF. CDR3 bases: TGTGCCAGCAGCTTAAACTCGGCGGGAGGTTCATTCGGGGAGCTGTTTTTT.

The rearrangement links TRBV5-1 to TRBJ2-1, with TRBD2 matching 7 bases. J gave up 6 bases and V 1 base, and 4 bases lay outside the gene matches. The germline V gene has CDR1 SGHRS and CDR2 YFSETQ. This CDR3 is built from 14 residues. The CDR3, as DNA: TGCGCCAGCAGCTTGTTACTAGCGTCCAATGAGCAGTTCTTC. This translates into CASSLLLASNEQFF.

CDR3 amino acids: CASSETLYTEAFF. CDR3 sequence (DNA): TGCGCCAGCAGTGAGACTTTGTACACTGAAGCTTTCTTT. This chain uses TRBV10-2 with TRBJ1-1; D is unclear. V was pared by 2 bases and J by 3 bases, with 7 bases between. CDR1 WSHSY and CDR2 SAAADI come from the germline V gene. The length of the CDR3 is 13 residues.

This chain links TRBV2 with TRBJ2-4, with unresolved D. Trimming cost V 9 bases and J 0 bases, with 24 bases left between them. CDR1 is SNHLY and CDR2 is FYNNEI in the germline V gene. There are 18 residues in the CDR3. In DNA form, the CDR3 reads TGTGCCAGGCAAAGTGATCGTGGTGCAGACAAAGCCAAAAACATTCAGTACTTC. Protein: CARQSDRGADKAKNIQYF.

The chain is built from TRBV5-4 and TRBJ2-3; 12 nucleotides agree with TRBD2. Germline V gives CDR1 SGHNT, CDR2 YYREEE (reference sequence). After removal of 4 bases from V and 2 bases from J, the junction contained 11 bases not matched to a gene. The CDR3 is 18 residues long. The CDR3 region has the DNA TGTGCCAGCAGCCCCGGGACTAGCGGGCGGTCGGCCACAGATACGCAGTATTTT. Its protein product is CASSPGTSGRSATDTQYF.

The chain uses TRBV14 and TRBJ2-7, with D possibly being TRBD2 (5 bases). From germline, CDR1 is SGHDN and CDR2 FVKESK. The CDR3 has 15 amino acids. V was shortened by 0 bases and J by 6 bases, with 15 bases between the two germline ends. The CDR3 sequence: CASSQDLVLGGEQYF. In nucleotides, the CDR3 is TGTGCCAGCAGCCAAGATTTGGTACTAGGAGGCGAGCAGTACTTC.

V gene TRBV9 combines with J gene TRBJ1-4, with D perhaps TRBD1 (5 bases). The CDR3 length is 15 residues. Germline V gene data show CDR1 as SGDLS and CDR2 as YYNGEE. V was shortened by 4 bases and J by 5 bases, with 15 bases between the two germline ends. CDR3: CASSITGGGNEKLFF. For the CDR3, the DNA is TGTGCCAGCAGCATAACGGGCGGGGGAAATGAAAAACTGTTTTTT.

The V and J genes are TRBV28 and TRBJ2-7; D not certain. V dropped 10 bases and J dropped 6 bases, with 13 bases sitting between them. This CDR3 comprises 11 residues. CDR1 MDHEN and CDR2 SYDVKM come from the germline V gene. The CDR3 here is CATSFFSEQYF. CDR3 bases: TGTGCCACCTCGTTCTTCTCCGAGCAGTACTTC.

The rearrangement uses TRBV7-9 and TRBJ2-1; 8 nucleotides agree with TRBD1. The V segment lost 2 bases and the J segment 6 bases; nucleotides outside the gene matches: 12. The CDR3 spans 17 residues. Per germline, CDR1 SEHNR and CDR2 FQNEAQ (reference sequence). The CDR3 DNA is TGTGCCAGCAGCTTATTTGGACAGGGAATTTCGGGCAATGAGCAGTTCTTC. Translation: CASSLFGQGISGNEQFF.